This section outlines one T cell receptor (beta chain) sequence together with its context. The data derive from a study of blood T cell repertoires in COVID-19. Study context: Samples came from the United States, Italy and Spain, spanning acute and convalescent COVID-19. Sources were T cells, B-cell-depleted T cells, or PBMCs; the material itself was cDNA or gDNA.

Original processing methods: The assay estimated nucleated cells by amplifying reference gene primers. Generated by immunoSEQ multiplex PCR, the TCRdb table keeps only in-frame clones and is missing some. The V and J calls and clone size were taken over from that table, and D and trimming were inferred from the DNA. The repertoire includes about 99,000 clones, around four fifths of them detected once, and roughly a quarter sits in the top ten. The CDR3 loop spans 14 amino acids. The V gene's germline CDR1 is SGHTA and CDR2 FQGNSA. Losses at the gene ends were 5 bases for V and 7 bases for J; bases not matched to a gene: 8.

The sequenced material came from peripheral blood. The chain couples TRBV7-2 to TRBJ2-1; 7 bases align to TRBD2. The receptor's source is a man in his fifties or sixties with acute or convalescent COVID-19. CDR3 in amino acids: CASSPEGGWNEQFF. The CDR3 nucleotides are TGTGCCAGCAGCCCTGAGGGAGGGTGGAATGAGCAGTTCTTC.